Sequencing of this T cell receptor (beta chain) was carried out in a study of blood T cells in healthy people across ages. Primed by a sample-barcoded 5' primer and a J-beta primer mix, a second PCR proceeded for about 6 to 12 cycles. Tags on each cDNA molecule came from a template-switch adaptor with 12 random nucleotides. TCRdb reanalysed the 5' RACE reads using MiXCR and keeps one entry per CDR3 protein. This sample has approximately 900,000 distinct CDR3 sequences; 29% occur once, and the top ten carry around 9.6%. This clonotype has only a few counts. Each donor had roughly 10 milliliters of peripheral blood drawn. These same records also appear under a second study, on T cells of mothers and their children.

Material: blood. The clonotype was recovered from a woman between 40 and 55 years old in good health.

The CDR3 protein is CASSLDPNQETQYF. The CDR3 bases are TGTGCCAGCAGCTTAGACCCAAACCAAGAGACCCAGTACTTC. The chain has TRBV7-9 and TRBJ2-5; D remains ambiguous. CDR3 length equals 14 residues. CDR1 and CDR2 (germline): SEHNR, FQNEAQ (reference sequence). Between the trimmed V and J ends, which lost 1 base and 0 bases, there was a span of 6 bases.